This TCR beta chain was recorded in a study of control samples from healthy donors and cancer patients. The data were produced by immunoSEQ multiplex PCR, yet TCRdb's version contains in-frame clones alone and is incomplete. The top ten clones hold 1.5% to 2% of a sample with 120,000 or so clones, roughly 90% of them seen once. The germline gives CDR1 MGHRA, CDR2 YSYEKL. Losses at the gene ends were 4 bases for V and 0 bases for J; bases not matched to a gene: 8. CDR3 length: 16 amino acids. V gene TRBV4-1 combines with J gene TRBJ1-1; 7 bases match TRBD1. Sequencing was performed on blood. This sequence was found in a man younger than 30 in good health. The CDR3 protein is CASSLGQKRMNTEAFF. The CDR3 bases are TGCGCCAGCAGCCTGGGACAGAAAAGAATGAACACTGAAGCTTTCTTT.